This TCR beta chain was obtained from a study of blood T cells in healthy people across ages. A second roughly 6 to 12 cycle PCR used barcoded and J-beta primers. TCRdb ran MiXCR on the 5' RACE reads and lists one entry per CDR3 protein. The data contain 500,000 to 550,000 distinct CDR3 sequences, 24% of them singletons. The CDR3 runs to 16 residues. Germline CDR1 reads MGHDK; CDR2 reads SYGVNS. V lost 0 bases to trimming and J lost 4 bases; unmatched junction nucleotides: 7. General study results and limits: A roughly linear fall in TCR beta diversity per million T cells was seen with increasing age.

This clonotype has only a few counts. Its target is not known. The sample also formed part of further work on T cells of mothers and their children. That work contributes: Related mother-child pairs showed slightly, non-significantly higher overlap than unrelated pairs.

This chain connects TRBV25-1 to TRBJ2-3; 7 bases match TRBD2. The specimen sequenced was blood. This receptor was taken from a boy younger than 18 in good health. DNA for the CDR3: TGTGCCAGCAGTGAATACGGCGGGGGAGGACCAGATACGCAGTATTTT. Protein: CASSEYGGGGPDTQYF.